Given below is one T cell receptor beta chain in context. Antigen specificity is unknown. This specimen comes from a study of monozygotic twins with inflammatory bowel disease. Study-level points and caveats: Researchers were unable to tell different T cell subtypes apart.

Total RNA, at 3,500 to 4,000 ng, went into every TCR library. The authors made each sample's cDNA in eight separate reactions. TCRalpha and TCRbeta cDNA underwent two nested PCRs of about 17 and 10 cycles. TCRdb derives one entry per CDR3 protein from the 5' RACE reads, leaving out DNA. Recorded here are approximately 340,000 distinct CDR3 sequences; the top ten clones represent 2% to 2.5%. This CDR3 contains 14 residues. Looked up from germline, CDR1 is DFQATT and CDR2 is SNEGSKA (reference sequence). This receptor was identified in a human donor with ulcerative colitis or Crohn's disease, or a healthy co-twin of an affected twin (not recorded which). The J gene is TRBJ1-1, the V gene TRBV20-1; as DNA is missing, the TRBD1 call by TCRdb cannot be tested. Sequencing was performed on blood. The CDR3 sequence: CSAIKLGGNTEAFF.